These T cell receptor beta chains were read from a single sample in a study of lung T cells in sarcoidosis with Löfgren's syndrome. TCRdb reanalysed the reads using MiXCR and keeps one entry per CDR3 protein. The sample lists 60,000 to 65,000 distinct CDR3 sequences; over 20% were seen once. The specimen was CD4+ T cells from PBMCs. The receptors were gathered from a human donor with sarcoidosis (Löfgren's syndrome or another form), or a control subject (not recorded which). CDR3s include the opening cysteine and the closing phenylalanine or tryptophan. The D gene is left open where the match is weak. Size is omitted from some rows. Given values are once, few, many or a class for expanded clones.

TGTGCCAGCAGTTTAGCGGTTAGCGGGGGGCCCAGAGAGACCCAGTACTTC | CASSLAVSGGPRETQYF | 17 | few | TRBV12-3/TRBV12-4 | TRBD2 | TRBJ2-5
TGTGCCAGCAGTTACGGGGGGATCAGCACAGATACGCAGTATTTT | CASSYGGISTDTQYF | 15 | many | TRBV6-6 | . | TRBJ2-3
TGTGCCAGCAGCCAATTCCTAGCAAGGAATGAGCAGTTCTTC | CASSQFLARNEQFF | 14 | . | TRBV14 | . | TRBJ2-1
TGTGCCAGCAGTCTCCGACAGGGGCGGACGGAGACCCAGTACTTC | CASSLRQGRTETQYF | 15 | . | TRBV12-3/TRBV12-4 | TRBD1 | TRBJ2-5
TGCAGTGCTAGCGGAGGCACCGGGGAGCTGTTTTTT | CSASGGTGELFF | 12 | . | TRBV20-1 | . | TRBJ2-2
TGTGCCAGCAGTTTATTCGGCGCTGGGGCTTTCTTT | CASSLFGAGAFF | 12 | few | TRBV12-3/TRBV12-4 | . | TRBJ1-1
TGTGCCAGCAGTGTTACAGGAGGCAATCAGCCCCAGCATTTT | CASSVTGGNQPQHF | 14 | many | TRBV27 | . | TRBJ1-5
TGTGCCAGCAGCTTATCGGCAGGGAGGGTGACTGAAGCTTTCTTT | CASSLSAGRVTEAFF | 15 | many | TRBV11-2 | . | TRBJ1-1
TGCGCCAGCAGCCAAGACTCAGGAAGGCAAGAGACCCAGTACTTC | CASSQDSGRQETQYF | 15 | many | TRBV4-3 | . | TRBJ2-5
TGTGCCAGCAGCCAAGACCTGGGATCAGCGGGAGAAACCCCGATGGATGAGCAGTTCTTC | CASSQDLGSAGETPMDEQFF | 20 | . | TRBV3-1 | TRBD2 | TRBJ2-1
TGTGCCAGCAGTCTAACTAGTTCCGGCGTTAGCACAGATACGCAGTATTTT | CASSLTSSGVSTDTQYF | 17 | many | TRBV6-1 | . | TRBJ2-3
TGTGCCAGCAGACGAAAGCGGGAAAGCCCAGATACGCAGTATTTT | CASRRKRESPDTQYF | 15 | many | TRBV6-1 | TRBD2 | TRBJ2-3
TGTGCCAGCAGTTATACAGGGCGAGGGGCCAACGTCCTGACTTTC | CASSYTGRGANVLTF | 15 | many | TRBV6-2/TRBV6-3 | . | TRBJ2-6
TGCGTCAGCAGCCCTCGGGCAGGGGGTACCACAGATACGCAGTATTTT | CVSSPRAGGTTDTQYF | 16 | . | TRBV5-1 | TRBD1 | TRBJ2-3
TGCGCCAGCAGTTTTGGGACAGGCAACTATGGCTACACCTTC | CASSFGTGNYGYTF | 14 | . | TRBV5-1 | TRBD1 | TRBJ1-2
TGTGCCATCAGTGAGTCTCGCCAGAGCTCTGGAAACACCATATATTTT | CAISESRQSSGNTIYF | 16 | few | TRBV10-3 | . | TRBJ1-3
TGTGCCAGCAGTTACTCCACCTCTGGGGCCAACGTCCTGACTTTC | CASSYSTSGANVLTF | 15 | many | TRBV6-2/TRBV6-3 | . | TRBJ2-6
TGCAGTGCTGTATCAGGAACTAGCACAGATACGCAGTATTTT | CSAVSGTSTDTQYF | 14 | many | TRBV20-1 | . | TRBJ2-3
TGTGCCAGCAGTTTGCAGGAGCGAGGCTACACCTTC | CASSLQERGYTF | 12 | many | TRBV28 | . | TRBJ1-2
TGTGCCAGCAGCCCCGGGACCGCACCCGAAAAACTGTTTTTT | CASSPGTAPEKLFF | 14 | medium-sized | TRBV6-1 | . | TRBJ1-4
TGCAGTGCTAGACCGACAGGGGAACCCTACGAGCAGTACTTC | CSARPTGEPYEQYF | 14 | many | TRBV20-1 | TRBD1 | TRBJ2-7
TGTGCCAGCAGTCACCCCACGACAGGGGGGAATGAGCAGTTCTTC | CASSHPTTGGNEQFF | 15 | many | TRBV6-2/TRBV6-3 | TRBD1 | TRBJ2-1
TGTGCCAGCAGTGAAGCAGGTGAGCAGTTCTTC | CASSEAGEQFF | 11 | many | TRBV6-1 | . | TRBJ2-1
TGTGCCAGCAGTACCCGGTTCACTGAAGCTTTCTTT | CASSTRFTEAFF | 12 | many | TRBV28 | . | TRBJ1-1
TGTGCCAGTAGCTCTTTTGACGGGAGCACAGATACGCAGTATTTT | CASSSFDGSTDTQYF | 15 | . | TRBV19 | . | TRBJ2-3
TGCAGTGCCAGGAGGACTAGCGGACGCACAGATACGCAGTATTTT | CSARRTSGRTDTQYF | 15 | many | TRBV20-1 | TRBD2 | TRBJ2-3
TGTGCCAGTAGTGACCCCGCGGCGAACACTGAAGCTTTCTTT | CASSDPAANTEAFF | 14 | few | TRBV19 | . | TRBJ1-1
TGTGCCAGCAGTTCCGGGACCATGCCCTACGAGCAGCACTTC | CASSSGTMPYEQHF | 14 | . | TRBV28 | . | TRBJ2-7
TGTGCCAGCAGCCAAGACGTCCAGCATAATTCACCCCTCCACTTT | CASSQDVQHNSPLHF | 15 | . | TRBV3-1 | . | TRBJ1-6
TGTGCCAGCAGCCAGGCGGGCAGTTTTCTGACAGATACGCAGTATTTT | CASSQAGSFLTDTQYF | 16 | few | TRBV14 | . | TRBJ2-3
TGCGCCAGCAGCTTAGAGGGAGGAGCCTACAATGAGCAGTTCTTC | CASSLEGGAYNEQFF | 15 | few | TRBV5-1 | . | TRBJ2-1
TGTGCCAGCAGACTGGGACGAAATGAGCAGTTCTTC | CASRLGRNEQFF | 12 | many | TRBV12-3/TRBV12-4 | . | TRBJ2-1
TGCAGTGCTAGTCCGGACAGCGCCCAAGAGACCCAGTACTTC | CSASPDSAQETQYF | 14 | many | TRBV20-1 | . | TRBJ2-5
TGTGCCAGCCGCAAGGACGGAAGCACAGATACGCAGTATTTT | CASRKDGSTDTQYF | 14 | few | TRBV5-4 | . | TRBJ2-3
TGCGCCAGCAGAGGAGCGACCGCGAACGAGCAGTACTTC | CASRGATANEQYF | 13 | few | TRBV10-2 | . | TRBJ2-7
TGCAGTGCTAAGGACAGGGGGCCTCGCGAGCAGTACTTC | CSAKDRGPREQYF | 13 | many | TRBV20-1 | TRBD1 | TRBJ2-7
TGTGCCAGCTCACCAAACCTCCTTCGGGATGAGCAGTTCTTC | CASSPNLLRDEQFF | 14 | . | TRBV18 | . | TRBJ2-1
TGCGCCAGCAGCCCATGGGAGGGAGACTATGGCTACACCTTC | CASSPWEGDYGYTF | 14 | . | TRBV4-1 | . | TRBJ1-2
TGCGCCAGCAAGGACTTCAGACCTACCGGGGAGCTGTTTTTT | CASKDFRPTGELFF | 14 | . | TRBV5-1 | . | TRBJ2-2
TGTGCCAGCAGTTACTATCGGAGTGGTTCACCCCTCCACTTT | CASSYYRSGSPLHF | 14 | many | TRBV6-6 | . | TRBJ1-6
TGTGCCACCAGCAGCGGGGGAGCGGGAGCACGAGAGACCCAGTACTTC | CATSSGGAGARETQYF | 16 | many | TRBV15 | TRBD2 | TRBJ2-5
TGTGCCAGCAGTTACAGGGCCGAGCAGTACTTC | CASSYRAEQYF | 11 | many | TRBV6-2/TRBV6-3 | . | TRBJ2-7
TGTGCCTGGAGTAGGGAGGGTGTCACTGAAGCTTTCTTT | CAWSREGVTEAFF | 13 | few | TRBV30 | . | TRBJ1-1
TGTGCCAGTCGGTTTCAAGGGATCAATCAGCCCCAGCATTTT | CASRFQGINQPQHF | 14 | many | TRBV6-1 | . | TRBJ1-5
TGTGCCAGTAGTATGGCCGGGATACCTAATCGGCCCCAGCATTTT | CASSMAGIPNRPQHF | 15 | . | TRBV19 | . | TRBJ1-5
TGTGCCAGCAGTTACTCGACAACAGGGGGTCAGGACACTGAAGCTTTCTTT | CASSYSTTGGQDTEAFF | 17 | many | TRBV6-2/TRBV6-3 | TRBD1 | TRBJ1-1
TGTGCCAGGGGACACGGGACTAGCGTGGGGGCCGGAGAGACCCAGTACTTC | CARGHGTSVGAGETQYF | 17 | . | TRBV19 | TRBD2 | TRBJ2-5
TGTGCCAGCAGTCCCCAGGTCCCAGATACGCAGTATTTT | CASSPQVPDTQYF | 13 | many | TRBV28 | . | TRBJ2-3
TGTGCCAGCGGACAGAGCTCCTATAATTCACCCCTCCACTTT | CASGQSSYNSPLHF | 14 | . | TRBV2 | . | TRBJ1-6
TGTGCCAGCAGTTTTGACTATCAAGAGACCCAGTACTTC | CASSFDYQETQYF | 13 | many | TRBV12-3/TRBV12-4 | . | TRBJ2-5
TGTGCCAGCAGTTTATATCCCACAGGCCGGGCTTTCTTT | CASSLYPTGRAFF | 13 | many | TRBV27 | . | TRBJ1-1
TGTGCCAGCAGCCTTCTTGGCAGGACGGCACAAGAGACCCAGTACTTC | CASSLLGRTAQETQYF | 16 | . | TRBV13 | . | TRBJ2-5
TGTGCCACCAGCAGAAGAGGATCGGGACTAGCGGGAAACGAGCAGTTCTTC | CATSRRGSGLAGNEQFF | 17 | many | TRBV15 | TRBD2 | TRBJ2-1
TGTGCCAGCAGCCAAGATCAGACTAGCGGGGGCACAGATACGCAGTATTTT | CASSQDQTSGGTDTQYF | 17 | many | TRBV4-2 | TRBD2 | TRBJ2-3
TGTGCCAGCAGTTACGCATCTCAGGCAGCTGAAGCTTTCTTT | CASSYASQAAEAFF | 14 | many | TRBV6-2/TRBV6-3 | . | TRBJ1-1
TGCATTGGCGGGGGTAGCGGGAGTGTCGGCACAGATACGCAGTATTTT | CIGGGSGSVGTDTQYF | 16 | . | TRBV20-1 | TRBD2 | TRBJ2-3
TGCAGTGCTCCTAGTAACCAGAAGACCCAGTACTTC | CSAPSNQKTQYF | 12 | many | TRBV20-1 | . | TRBJ2-5
TGTGCCTGGAGTATGGGCCTAGCCGGGCAGTTCTTC | CAWSMGLAGQFF | 12 | few | TRBV30 | . | TRBJ2-1
TGCAGCGTGGGAGCTAACTATGGCTACACCTTC | CSVGANYGYTF | 11 | few | TRBV29-1 | . | TRBJ1-2